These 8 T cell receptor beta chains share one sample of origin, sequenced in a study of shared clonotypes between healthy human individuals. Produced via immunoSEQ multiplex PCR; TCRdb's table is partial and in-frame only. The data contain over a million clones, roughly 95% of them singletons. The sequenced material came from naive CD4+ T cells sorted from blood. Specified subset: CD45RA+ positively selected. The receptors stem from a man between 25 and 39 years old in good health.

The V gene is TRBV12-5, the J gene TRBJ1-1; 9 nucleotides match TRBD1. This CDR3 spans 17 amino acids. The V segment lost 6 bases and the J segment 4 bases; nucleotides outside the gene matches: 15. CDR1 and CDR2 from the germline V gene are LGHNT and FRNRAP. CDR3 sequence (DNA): TGTGCTAGTGGCAGGTGGGGACAGGGAAGTAGGGGCACTGAAGCTTTCTTT. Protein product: CASGRWGQGSRGTEAFF.

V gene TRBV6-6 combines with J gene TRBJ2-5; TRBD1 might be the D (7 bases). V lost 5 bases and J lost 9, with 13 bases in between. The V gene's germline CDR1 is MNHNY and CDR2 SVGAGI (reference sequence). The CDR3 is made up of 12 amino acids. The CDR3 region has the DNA TGTGCCAGCAGTCTTACAGGGGAGGCCCAGTACTTC. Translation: CASSLTGEAQYF.

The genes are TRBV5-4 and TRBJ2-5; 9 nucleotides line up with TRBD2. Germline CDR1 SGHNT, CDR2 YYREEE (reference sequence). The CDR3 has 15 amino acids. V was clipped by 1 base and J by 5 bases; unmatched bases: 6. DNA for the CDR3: TGTGCCAGCAGCTTGAGTAGCGGGAGAAGGGAGACCCAGTACTTC. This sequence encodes CASSLSSGRRETQYF.

CDR3 amino acids: CTSSEDLRDTTTDTQYF. CDR3 nucleotides: TGCACCAGCAGCGAGGATCTCCGGGACACCACCACAGATACGCAGTATTTT. The J gene is TRBJ2-3, the V gene TRBV1; the table's D call of TRBD1 was not tested on the DNA. TRBV1 is classified as a pseudogene. The CDR3 totals 17 residues.

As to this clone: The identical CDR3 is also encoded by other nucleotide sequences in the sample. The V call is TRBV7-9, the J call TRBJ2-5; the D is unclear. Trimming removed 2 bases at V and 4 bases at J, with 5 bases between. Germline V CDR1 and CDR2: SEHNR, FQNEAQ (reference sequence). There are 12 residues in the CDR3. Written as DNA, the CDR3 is TGTGCCAGCAGCTTAAGCTCAGAGACCCAGTACTTC. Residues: CASSLSSETQYF.

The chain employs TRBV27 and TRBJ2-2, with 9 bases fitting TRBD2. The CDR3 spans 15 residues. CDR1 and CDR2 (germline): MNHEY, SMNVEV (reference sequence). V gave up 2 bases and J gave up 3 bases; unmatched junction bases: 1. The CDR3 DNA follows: TGTGCCAGCAGTTTAATAGCGGGAGACACCGGGGAGCTGTTTTTT. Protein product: CASSLIAGDTGELFF.

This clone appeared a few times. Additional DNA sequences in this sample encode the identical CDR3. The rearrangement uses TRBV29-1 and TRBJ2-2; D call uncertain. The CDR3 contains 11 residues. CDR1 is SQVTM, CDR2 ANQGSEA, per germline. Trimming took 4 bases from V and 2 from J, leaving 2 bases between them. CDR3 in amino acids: CSVGNTGELFF. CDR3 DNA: TGCAGCGTTGGTAACACCGGGGAGCTGTTTTTT.

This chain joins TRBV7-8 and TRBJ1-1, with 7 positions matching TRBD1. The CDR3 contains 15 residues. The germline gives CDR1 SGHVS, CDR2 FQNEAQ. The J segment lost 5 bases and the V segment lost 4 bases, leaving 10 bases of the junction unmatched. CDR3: CASSSGRGRRTEAFF. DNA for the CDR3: TGTGCCAGCAGCTCGGGAAGGGGGCGGCGGACTGAAGCTTTCTTT.